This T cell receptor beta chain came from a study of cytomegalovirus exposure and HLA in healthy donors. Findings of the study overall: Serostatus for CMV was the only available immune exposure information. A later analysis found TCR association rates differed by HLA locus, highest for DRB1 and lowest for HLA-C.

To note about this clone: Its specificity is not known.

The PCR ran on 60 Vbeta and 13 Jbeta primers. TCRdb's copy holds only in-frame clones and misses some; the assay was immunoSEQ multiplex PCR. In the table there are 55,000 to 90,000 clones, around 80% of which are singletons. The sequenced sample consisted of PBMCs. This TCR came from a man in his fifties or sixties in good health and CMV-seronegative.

The CDR3 reads CASSVDLGGKQFF. CDR3 bases: TGTGCCAGCAGCGTAGATTTGGGGGGAAAGCAGTTCTTC. The V and J genes are TRBV9 and TRBJ2-1, with D perhaps TRBD2 (6 bases). The CDR3 consists of 13 residues. In germline, CDR1 is SGDLS, CDR2 YYNGEE. V shed 0 bases and J shed 11 bases, with 12 bases lying between them.